This record looks at one T cell receptor beta chain sequence and its context. What it recognizes is unknown. Germline V lookup: CDR1 SGHDN, CDR2 FVKESK. The trim removed 4 bases at V and 4 bases at J, leaving 2 bases unmatched. The CDR3 is made up of 14 amino acids. Repertoires were generated with immunoSEQ multiplex PCR, while TCRdb's copy carries only in-frame clones and drops some. The sample shows approximately 52,000 clones, more than 75% of them seen only once. This entry belongs to a study of OX40 agonist ivuxolimab in advanced cancers. Findings of the study overall: On average, a greater number of expanded clones characterised CD8+ T cells relative to CD4+.

The sequencing used CD4+ or CD8+ T cells sorted from blood, collected in a trial of the OX40 agonist ivuxolimab. The chain uses TRBV14 and TRBJ2-2; 8 bases align to TRBD1. The receptor was derived from an adult with an advanced solid tumor such as melanoma, head and neck, liver or kidney cancer. CDR3 in amino acids: CASSLTGGTGELFF. The CDR3 nucleotides read TGTGCCAGCAGCCTTACAGGGGGCACCGGGGAGCTGTTTTTT.